This is a list of T cell receptor beta chains from one sample in a study of T cell changes during pregnancy in multiple sclerosis. Using immunoSEQ multiplex PCR, the repertoire was profiled, and TCRdb retains in-frame clones only, with some absent. The repertoire holds 30,000 to 40,000 clones, with over 80% as singletons. Sequencing was performed on CD4+ T cells from peripheral blood mononuclear cells, taken in the third trimester of pregnancy. The source is a female donor in good health, enrolled as a control in a pregnancy study. Each CDR3 is given with its conserved first and last residue. D genes are given only for firm matches. Clone size is stated in some rows and not others, as once, few, many or a class when expanded.

CDR3 length: 13
J gene: TRBJ1-1
D gene: NA
clone size: NA
V gene: TRBV7-8
CDR3 DNA: TGTGCCAGCAGCTTAGCGGGAGTAATCGAAGCTTTCTTT
CDR3 protein: CASSLAGVIEAFF

CDR3 length: 17
J gene: TRBJ2-7
D gene: TRBD2
clone size: NA
V gene: TRBV28
CDR3 DNA: TGTGCCAGCAGTTATCCGACTAGCGGGAGGAAAGACTACGAGCAGTACTTC
CDR3 protein: CASSYPTSGRKDYEQYF

CDR3 length: 15
J gene: TRBJ2-1
D gene: TRBD2
clone size: NA
V gene: TRBV6-1
CDR3 DNA: TGTGCCAGCAGTGAACATAGCGGGAGCGGGAATGAGCAGTTCTTC
CDR3 protein: CASSEHSGSGNEQFF

CDR3 length: 15
J gene: TRBJ2-3
D gene: TRBD2
clone size: NA
V gene: TRBV6-6
CDR3 DNA: TGTGCCAGCAGTTACGATGGCCGGGGGGGTCCTACGCAGTATTTT
CDR3 protein: CASSYDGRGGPTQYF

CDR3 length: 17
J gene: TRBJ2-6
D gene: TRBD2
clone size: NA
V gene: TRBV11-2
CDR3 DNA: TGTGCCAGCAGCTCTAGCGGGAGGGTTCCTCGGGCCAACGTCCTGACTTTC
CDR3 protein: CASSSSGRVPRANVLTF

CDR3 length: 15
J gene: TRBJ2-1
D gene: NA
clone size: NA
V gene: TRBV18
CDR3 DNA: TGTGCCAGCTCACCCTCGACAGGAGACTACAATGAGCAGTTCTTC
CDR3 protein: CASSPSTGDYNEQFF

CDR3 length: 16
J gene: TRBJ2-2
D gene: TRBD2
clone size: NA
V gene: TRBV6-4
CDR3 DNA: TGTGCCAGCAGAGCCCCTAGCGGGATGGGCACCGGGGAGCTGTTTTTT
CDR3 protein: CASRAPSGMGTGELFF

CDR3 length: 14
J gene: TRBJ1-2
D gene: NA
clone size: NA
V gene: TRBV5-1
CDR3 DNA: TGCGCCAGCAGCTCGGAGGCGGGGTCCTATGGCTACACCTTC
CDR3 protein: CASSSEAGSYGYTF

CDR3 length: 13
J gene: TRBJ1-2
D gene: NA
clone size: once
V gene: TRBV28
CDR3 DNA: TGTGCCAGCAGTTTAGGTCAGGGCTATGGCTACACCTTC
CDR3 protein: CASSLGQGYGYTF

CDR3 length: 16
J gene: TRBJ1-3
D gene: NA
clone size: NA
V gene: TRBV5-6
CDR3 DNA: TGTGCCAGCTCTTTGGGGCAGACGCCCTCTGGAAACACCATATATTTT
CDR3 protein: CASSLGQTPSGNTIYF

CDR3 length: 12
J gene: TRBJ2-4
D gene: NA
clone size: NA
V gene: TRBV19
CDR3 DNA: TGTGCCAGTAGTATATCTTTAAACATTCAGTACTTC
CDR3 protein: CASSISLNIQYF

CDR3 length: 15
J gene: TRBJ2-1
D gene: TRBD2
clone size: NA
V gene: TRBV5-1
CDR3 DNA: TGCGCCAGCAGCTTGGGCGGGGGAGCCTGCGATGAGCAGTTCTTC
CDR3 protein: CASSLGGGACDEQFF

CDR3 length: 14
J gene: TRBJ2-5
D gene: NA
clone size: NA
V gene: TRBV5-6
CDR3 DNA: TGTGCCAGCAGCCCCGGCGGTCCGGGGGAGACCCAGTACTTC
CDR3 protein: CASSPGGPGETQYF

CDR3 length: 15
J gene: TRBJ2-7
D gene: TRBD2
clone size: NA
V gene: TRBV9
CDR3 DNA: TGTGCCAGCAGCTCCCGGACTAGCGAACTTTACGAGCAGTACTTC
CDR3 protein: CASSSRTSELYEQYF

CDR3 length: 17
J gene: TRBJ2-1
D gene: TRBD2
clone size: NA
V gene: TRBV27
CDR3 DNA: TGTGCCAGCAGAAGACCGGCGGGACTAGCGGGAGGGAATGAGCAGTTCTTC
CDR3 protein: CASRRPAGLAGGNEQFF

CDR3 length: 14
J gene: TRBJ2-7
D gene: NA
clone size: once
V gene: TRBV2
CDR3 DNA: TGTGCCAGCAGTGAAGGAGCGGGCCCTAGACGGCAGTACTTC
CDR3 protein: CASSEGAGPRRQYF

CDR3 length: 12
J gene: TRBJ2-1
D gene: NA
clone size: NA
V gene: TRBV4-1
CDR3 DNA: TGCGCCAGCAGCCCTTACGGGGATGAGCAGTTCTTC
CDR3 protein: CASSPYGDEQFF

CDR3 length: 15
J gene: TRBJ1-5
D gene: TRBD1
clone size: NA
V gene: TRBV19
CDR3 DNA: TGTGCCAGTACCCCCCAGGGGGGCTCCAATCAGCCCCAGCATTTT
CDR3 protein: CASTPQGGSNQPQHF

CDR3 length: 14
J gene: TRBJ1-4
D gene: TRBD1
clone size: NA
V gene: TRBV27
CDR3 DNA: TGTGCCAGCAGTTCCTCAGGGGGGAATGAAAAACTGTTTTTT
CDR3 protein: CASSSSGGNEKLFF

CDR3 length: 12
J gene: TRBJ1-1
D gene: NA
clone size: few
V gene: TRBV10-3
CDR3 DNA: TGTGCCATCAGGGGGAGGGACACTGAAGCTTTCTTT
CDR3 protein: CAIRGRDTEAFF

CDR3 length: 12
J gene: TRBJ1-2
D gene: NA
clone size: few
V gene: TRBV7-9
CDR3 DNA: TGTGCCAGCACCCTGGCCAGCTATGGCTACACCTTC
CDR3 protein: CASTLASYGYTF

CDR3 length: 16
J gene: TRBJ2-1
D gene: NA
clone size: NA
V gene: TRBV11-1
CDR3 DNA: TGTGCCAGCGCCCTCCGGAGAGCCCCCCGGGACAATGAGCAGTTCTTC
CDR3 protein: CASALRRAPRDNEQFF

CDR3 length: 12
J gene: TRBJ1-2
D gene: NA
clone size: NA
V gene: TRBV29-1
CDR3 DNA: TGCAGCATTTGGTCCTATTACTATGGCTACACCTTC
CDR3 protein: CSIWSYYYGYTF

CDR3 length: 18
J gene: TRBJ2-6
D gene: NA
clone size: NA
V gene: TRBV6-1
CDR3 DNA: TGTGCCAGCAGTGACCTAAGGACTGCATCCTCTGGGGCCAACGTCCTGACTTTC
CDR3 protein: CASSDLRTASSGANVLTF

CDR3 length: 12
J gene: TRBJ2-3
D gene: NA
clone size: NA
V gene: TRBV11-3
CDR3 DNA: TGTGCCAGCAGCCTAACCGGGGATACGCAGTATTTT
CDR3 protein: CASSLTGDTQYF

CDR3 length: 15
J gene: TRBJ2-7
D gene: NA
clone size: NA
V gene: TRBV4-1
CDR3 DNA: TGCGCCAGCAGCCCAGGGGCCGTTACATCCTACGAGCAGTACTTC
CDR3 protein: CASSPGAVTSYEQYF

CDR3 length: 14
J gene: TRBJ2-5
D gene: NA
clone size: NA
V gene: TRBV6-5
CDR3 DNA: TGTGCCAGCAGTTTTTTAGGGGGACAAGAGACCCAGTACTTC
CDR3 protein: CASSFLGGQETQYF

CDR3 length: 13
J gene: TRBJ2-3
D gene: NA
clone size: NA
V gene: TRBV6-1
CDR3 DNA: TGTGCCAGCACCCCCGTGAGGGCAGATACGCAGTATTTT
CDR3 protein: CASTPVRADTQYF

CDR3 length: 12
J gene: TRBJ2-7
D gene: TRBD1
clone size: NA
V gene: TRBV6-1
CDR3 DNA: TGTGCCAGCAGGACAGGGACCTACGAGCAGTACTTC
CDR3 protein: CASRTGTYEQYF

CDR3 length: 14
J gene: TRBJ2-1
D gene: TRBD2
clone size: NA
V gene: TRBV7-2
CDR3 DNA: TGTGCCAGCAGCAAAGGACTAGCCGAAAGGGAGCAGTTCTTC
CDR3 protein: CASSKGLAEREQFF

CDR3 length: 12
J gene: TRBJ2-5
D gene: NA
clone size: NA
V gene: TRBV2
CDR3 DNA: TGTGCCAGCAGTGGACAGCAAGAGACCCAGTACTTC
CDR3 protein: CASSGQQETQYF

CDR3 length: 15
J gene: TRBJ1-4
D gene: NA
clone size: NA
V gene: TRBV5-1
CDR3 DNA: TGCGCCAGCAGCTTGGCGGGGATGAATAATGAAAAACTGTTTTTT
CDR3 protein: CASSLAGMNNEKLFF

CDR3 length: 15
J gene: TRBJ2-5
D gene: TRBD2
clone size: NA
V gene: TRBV28
CDR3 DNA: TGTGCCGGAAGCGCCGTTGGCGGGGGGGAAGAGACCCAGTACTTC
CDR3 protein: CAGSAVGGGEETQYF

CDR3 length: 14
J gene: TRBJ2-7
D gene: TRBD1
clone size: NA
V gene: TRBV10-1
CDR3 DNA: TGCGCCAGCAGGACCGGGACAGGGTGCCACGAGCAGTACTTC
CDR3 protein: CASRTGTGCHEQYF

CDR3 length: 13
J gene: TRBJ2-7
D gene: TRBD1
clone size: NA
V gene: TRBV28
CDR3 DNA: TGTGCCAGCAGTTTCCAGATACCAGGGGGACAGTACTTC
CDR3 protein: CASSFQIPGGQYF

CDR3 length: 17
J gene: TRBJ2-7
D gene: TRBD1
clone size: NA
V gene: TRBV19
CDR3 DNA: TGTGCCAGTAGTATAGTAGCCTCACAGGGGAGTTCCTACGAGCAGTACTTC
CDR3 protein: CASSIVASQGSSYEQYF

CDR3 length: 18
J gene: TRBJ2-3
D gene: TRBD1
clone size: once
V gene: TRBV5-5
CDR3 DNA: TGTGCCAGCAGCTACTACGACAGGGCCCTCCCTGGCACAGATACGCAGTATTTT
CDR3 protein: CASSYYDRALPGTDTQYF

CDR3 length: 13
J gene: TRBJ2-2
D gene: NA
clone size: NA
V gene: TRBV11-1
CDR3 DNA: TGTGCCAGCAGCCGGGGGAACACCGGGGAGCTGTTTTTT
CDR3 protein: CASSRGNTGELFF

CDR3 length: 16
J gene: TRBJ2-5
D gene: NA
clone size: NA
V gene: TRBV13
CDR3 DNA: TGTGCCAGCAGCTTGCGGCTCCCGGAGTACCAAGAGACCCAGTACTTC
CDR3 protein: CASSLRLPEYQETQYF

CDR3 length: 13
J gene: TRBJ2-1
D gene: TRBD2
clone size: NA
V gene: TRBV2
CDR3 DNA: TGTGCCAGCGCGCCTAGCGGGAGAAATGAGCAGTTCTTC
CDR3 protein: CASAPSGRNEQFF

CDR3 length: 14
J gene: TRBJ1-4
D gene: NA
clone size: few
V gene: TRBV27
CDR3 DNA: TGTGCCAGCAGGGGTGCGGCAACTAATGAAAAACTGTTTTTT
CDR3 protein: CASRGAATNEKLFF

CDR3 length: 15
J gene: TRBJ1-4
D gene: TRBD1
clone size: NA
V gene: TRBV19
CDR3 DNA: TGTGCCAGTAGTCGTGCCCGGGACAGTGCAGAAAAACTGTTTTTT
CDR3 protein: CASSRARDSAEKLFF